What follows are 3 T cell receptor beta chains derived from one specimen sequenced in a study of T cells in Graves' hyperthyroidism and ophthalmopathy (dated by TCRdb to 2018 to 2020). Libraries came from multiplex PCR. These reads were obtained on an Illumina HiSeq 2000. The TCR beta CDR3 regions were amplified from RNA transcripts. A first-round RT-PCR of the TCR CDR3 used the HTBI primer set with the Qiagen OneStep RT-PCR kit. TCRdb passed the public sequencing reads through fastp at Q25 and MiXCR, retaining productive beta sequences. A single entry per CDR3 protein holds the most common genes and DNA from its merged rows. The sample table contains 490,000 or so distinct CDR3 sequences; only one count was recorded for about 16% of them. The top ten constitute less than 30% of the sample. Sequenced input: blood. These TCRs come from a woman aged 25 to 39 with Graves' ophthalmopathy.

This clonotype occurred many times. V usage is TRBV12-3 or TRBV12-4 and J usage is TRBJ2-3; 8 bases agree with TRBD1. This CDR3 is built from 15 residues. The J segment lost 1 base and the V segment lost 2 bases, leaving 2 bases of the junction unmatched. CDR3 sequence: CASSLQGAGTDTQYF. The CDR3 DNA follows: TGTGCCAGCAGTTTACAGGGGGCTGGCACAGATACGCAGTATTTT.

The table lists this clonotype with many counts. The rearrangement joins TRBV9 to TRBJ2-7; a weak D match, TRBD2 (6 bases). In germline, CDR1 is SGDLS, CDR2 YYNGEE. CDR3 size: 15 residues. V shed 1 base and J shed 1 base, with 12 bases lying between them. The DNA of the CDR3 is TGTGCCAGCAGCGTATCCGGGAGTCGATCCTACGAGCAGTACTTC. Translating it yields CASSVSGSRSYEQYF.

This clonotype was counted ten times or more. The chain uses TRBV13 and TRBJ2-1; TRBD2 agrees at 8 bases. The CDR3 is 13 residues long. Unmatched junction bases numbered 7, after V lost 3 bases and J lost 12 bases. CDR1 and CDR2 (germline): PRHDT, FYEKMQ (reference sequence). DNA for the CDR3: TGTGCCAGCAGCTTCAATAGCGGGGATGGGCAGTTCTTC. Its protein is CASSFNSGDGQFF.